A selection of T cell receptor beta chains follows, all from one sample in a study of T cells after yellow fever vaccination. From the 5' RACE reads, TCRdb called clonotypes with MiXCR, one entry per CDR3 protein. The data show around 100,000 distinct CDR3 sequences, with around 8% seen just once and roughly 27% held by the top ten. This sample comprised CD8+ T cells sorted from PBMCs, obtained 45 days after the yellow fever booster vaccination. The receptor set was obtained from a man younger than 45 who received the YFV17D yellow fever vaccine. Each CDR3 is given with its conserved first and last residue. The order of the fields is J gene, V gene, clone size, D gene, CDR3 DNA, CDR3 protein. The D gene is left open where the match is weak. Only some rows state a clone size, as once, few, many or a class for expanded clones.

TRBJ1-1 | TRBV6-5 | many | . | TGTGCCAGCAAGTCAGAAAACACTGAAGCTTTCTTT | CASKSENTEAFF
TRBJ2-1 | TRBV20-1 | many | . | TGCAGTGCTAGGGGACGGCGGGGCCCCTACAATGAGCAGTTCTTC | CSARGRRGPYNEQFF
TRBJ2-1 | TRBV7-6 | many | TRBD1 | TGTGCCAGCAGCCAGACAGGGACGTCTTACAATGAGCAGTTCTTC | CASSQTGTSYNEQFF
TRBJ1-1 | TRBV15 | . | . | TGTGCCACCAGCCTACCGAATAGCTTGAACACTGAAGCTTTCTTT | CATSLPNSLNTEAFF
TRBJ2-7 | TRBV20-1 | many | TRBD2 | TGCAGTGCCCTGAGCGGGAGTAGCTCCTACGAGCAGTACTTC | CSALSGSSSYEQYF
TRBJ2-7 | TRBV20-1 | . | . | TGCAGTGCTAGAAAGACCGAAACCTACGAGCAGTACTTC | CSARKTETYEQYF
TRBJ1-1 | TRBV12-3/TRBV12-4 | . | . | TGTGCCTGCAGTTTATTCTCTGGGATCCAGGGGATGAACACTGAAGCTTTCTTT | CACSLFSGIQGMNTEAFF
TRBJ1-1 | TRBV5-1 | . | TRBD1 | TGCGCCAGCAGCTTGGAGGGACAGGGAGGCACTGAAGCTTTCTTT | CASSLEGQGGTEAFF
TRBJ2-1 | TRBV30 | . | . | TGTGCCTGGACGCCGGACTCCTACAATGAGCAGTTCTTC | CAWTPDSYNEQFF
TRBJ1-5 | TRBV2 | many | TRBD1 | TGTGCCAGCAGAACCGGGACAGCGGCATATGCCAATCAGCCCCAGCATTTT | CASRTGTAAYANQPQHF
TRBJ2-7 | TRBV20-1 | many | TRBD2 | TGCAGTGCTAGTTTAGCGGGAGTAGGTTACGAGCAGTACTTC | CSASLAGVGYEQYF
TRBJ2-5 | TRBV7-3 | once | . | TGTGCCAGCAGCGGGCTGATGGGGTCTCAAGAGACCCAGTACTTC | CASSGLMGSQETQYF
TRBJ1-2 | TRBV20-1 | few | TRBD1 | TGCAGTGCTAGAGAGGAGGGGACAGGGGGCGATAACTACTATGGCTACACCTTC | CSAREEGTGGDNYYGYTF
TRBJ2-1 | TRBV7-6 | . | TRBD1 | TGTGCCAGCAGCGCAACCCCAGGACAGGGGTCCTACAATGAGCAGTTCTTC | CASSATPGQGSYNEQFF
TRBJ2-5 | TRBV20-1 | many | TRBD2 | TGCAGTGCTAGAGATATACGGGAGGGCCCGGAGACCCAGTACTTC | CSARDIREGPETQYF
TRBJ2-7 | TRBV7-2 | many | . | TGTGCCAGCAGCCATACGACAGCCTCCGAGCAGTACTTC | CASSHTTASEQYF
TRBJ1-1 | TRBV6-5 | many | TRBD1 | TGTGCCAGCAGTACGGGACAGGGTCCGTGGGACACTGAAGCTTTCTTT | CASSTGQGPWDTEAFF
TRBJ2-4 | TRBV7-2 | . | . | TGTGCCAGCAGCCCAGGGATGGCCAAAAACATTCAGTACTTC | CASSPGMAKNIQYF
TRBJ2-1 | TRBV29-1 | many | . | TGCAGCGGCAGACAGTTAAGCTCCTACAATGAGCAGTTCTTC | CSGRQLSSYNEQFF
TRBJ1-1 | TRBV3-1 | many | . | TGTGCCAGCAGCTATGGGAACACTGAAGCTTTCTTT | CASSYGNTEAFF
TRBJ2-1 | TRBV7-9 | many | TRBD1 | TGTGCCAGCACGGGACAGTTTACGAACAATGAGCAGTTCTTC | CASTGQFTNNEQFF
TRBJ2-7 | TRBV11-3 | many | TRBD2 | TGTGCCAGCAGCCCGCCCGGGGGGAAGAACTACGAGCAGTACTTC | CASSPPGGKNYEQYF
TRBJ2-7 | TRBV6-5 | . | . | TGTGCCAGCAGTTACTCCGGGCCTATCACTACTTACGAGCAGTACTTC | CASSYSGPITTYEQYF
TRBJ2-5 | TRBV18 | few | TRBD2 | TGTGCCAGCTCTCTCCTGACTAGCGGAAACCAAGAGACCCAGTACTTC | CASSLLTSGNQETQYF
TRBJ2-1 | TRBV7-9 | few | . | TGTGCCACTATCGAGGGCGAGCAGTTCTTC | CATIEGEQFF
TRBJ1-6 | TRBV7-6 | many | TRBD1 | TGTGCCAGCAGCTTGACATGGGACAGGAGGAATAATTCACCCCTCCACTTT | CASSLTWDRRNNSPLHF
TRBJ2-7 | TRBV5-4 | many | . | TGTGCCAGCAGCATCCCCGGGGCGTACGAGCAGTACTTC | CASSIPGAYEQYF
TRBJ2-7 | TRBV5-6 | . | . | TGTGCCAGCAGCTTGGGAGGGTCCCCCTACGAGCAGTACTTC | CASSLGGSPYEQYF
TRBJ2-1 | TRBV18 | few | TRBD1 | TGTGCCAGCTCACCTGGACAGGGGGGGAATTGGTACAATGAGCAGTTCTTC | CASSPGQGGNWYNEQFF
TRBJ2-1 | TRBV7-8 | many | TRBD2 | TGTGCCAGCAGCTCCGTAGCGGGCCACTCCTACAATGAGCAGTTCTTC | CASSSVAGHSYNEQFF
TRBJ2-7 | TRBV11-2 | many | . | TGTGCCAGCAGCCCCTTGGAAGGGGACGAGCAGTACTTC | CASSPLEGDEQYF
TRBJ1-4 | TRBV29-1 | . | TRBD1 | TGCAGCTCCACCGGGACAGGGGAAAAACTGTTTTTT | CSSTGTGEKLFF
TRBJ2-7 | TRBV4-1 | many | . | TGCGCCAGCAGCCATATCCTCGGGGACCAAGAAAATAAGCAGTACTTC | CASSHILGDQENKQYF
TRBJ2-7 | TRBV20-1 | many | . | TGCAGTGCTAGTCCTACAGGGACTTCCGGGGTCGAGCAGTACTTC | CSASPTGTSGVEQYF
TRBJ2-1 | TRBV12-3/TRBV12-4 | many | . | TGTGCCAGCAGCCGCAACGACTTCGGCAATGAGCAGTTCTTC | CASSRNDFGNEQFF
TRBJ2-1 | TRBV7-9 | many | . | TGTGCCAGCAGCCAGTCAGTCAAATACTACAATGAGCAGTTCTTC | CASSQSVKYYNEQFF
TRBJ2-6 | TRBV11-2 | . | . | TGTGCCAGCAGACTAGGCGGGTCTAGGGCCGACGTCCTGACTTTC | CASRLGGSRADVLTF
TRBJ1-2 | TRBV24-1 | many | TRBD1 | TGTGCCACCAGTGACCCGACAGGGTTTAATGGCTACACCTTC | CATSDPTGFNGYTF
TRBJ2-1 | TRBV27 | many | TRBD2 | TGTGCCAGCAGTTTACCTAGCGGAAATTTACCCCATGAGCAGTTCTTC | CASSLPSGNLPHEQFF
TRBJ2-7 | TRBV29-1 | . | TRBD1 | TGCAGCGTGGGACAGCTCCCCTACGAGCAGTACTTC | CSVGQLPYEQYF
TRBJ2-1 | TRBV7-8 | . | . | TGTGCCAGCAGCTTAACGCTGAGCGGGCCCTACAATGAGCAGTTCTTC | CASSLTLSGPYNEQFF
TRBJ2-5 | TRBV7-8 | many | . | TGTGCCGGAAGGGGGGCAGGGAATGTTGTAGAGACCCAGTACTTC | CAGRGAGNVVETQYF
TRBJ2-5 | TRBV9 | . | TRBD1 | TGTGCCAGCAGCGGCTCCGGGACAGCCTGGGATGAGACCCAGTACTTC | CASSGSGTAWDETQYF